The text below deals with one T cell receptor beta chain. Patients of the Seattle cohort, enrolled during active infection, were followed longitudinally. The data derive from a study of blood T cell repertoires in COVID-19. Clones were sequenced by immunoSEQ multiplex PCR, and TCRdb holds only the in-frame ones, with some missing. Seen here are around 77,000 clones, 75% to 85% observed once, and the top ten hold approximately 7%. The germline V gene has CDR1 SGHVS and CDR2 FQNEAQ. This CDR3 has 16 amino acids. With 1 base clipped from V and 9 bases from J, the junction kept 13 bases outside the gene matches.

This clonotype was obtained from a young man with COVID-19, enrolled during active disease. What was sequenced was peripheral blood. J is TRBJ1-1 and V is TRBV7-8, with 8 bases matching TRBD1. For the CDR3, the DNA is TGTGCCAGCAGCTTAGATGGTCCGGACAGGGTAGAGAAAGCTTTCTTT. It translates to CASSLDGPDRVEKAFF.